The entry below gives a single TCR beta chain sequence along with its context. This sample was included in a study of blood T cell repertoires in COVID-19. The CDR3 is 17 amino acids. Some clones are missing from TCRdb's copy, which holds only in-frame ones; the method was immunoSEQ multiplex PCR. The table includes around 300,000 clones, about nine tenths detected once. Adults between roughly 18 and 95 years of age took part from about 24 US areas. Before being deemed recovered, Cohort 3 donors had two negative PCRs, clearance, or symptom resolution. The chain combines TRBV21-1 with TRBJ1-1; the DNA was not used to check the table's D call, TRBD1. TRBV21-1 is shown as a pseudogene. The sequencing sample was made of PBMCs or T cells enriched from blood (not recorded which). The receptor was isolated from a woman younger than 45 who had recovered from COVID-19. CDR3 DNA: TGTGCCAGCAGCCCCCGACGGGACAGGGAGGTTTACACTGAAGCTTTCTTT. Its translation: CASSPRRDREVYTEAFF.